These T cell receptor beta chains were read from a single sample in a study of blood T cell repertoires in COVID-19. Only in-frame clones appear in the TCRdb table, and some are missing; sequencing was by immunoSEQ multiplex PCR. This sample has fewer than 450,000 clones, with approximately 90% found just once. Sequenced input: peripheral blood. These receptors were collected from a woman aged 18-30 years who had recovered from COVID-19. Each CDR3 is given with its conserved first and last residue. The D gene is left open where the match is weak. Rows may omit the clone size; those that give it use once, few, many or a size class.

size	D	V	J	DNA	CDR3
once	-	TRBV3-1/TRBV3-2	TRBJ1-1	TGTGCCAGCAGCCAAAAGGGGGGGACTGAAGCTTTCTTT	CASSQKGGTEAFF
-	TRBD2	TRBV11-3	TRBJ2-1	TGTGCCAGCAGGACGGGAGGGGTGTCGAGGTACAATGAGCAGTTCTTC	CASRTGGVSRYNEQFF
-	TRBD1	TRBV7-8	TRBJ2-1	TGTGCCAGCACGGTGGGACAGGGTGCTCATGAGCAGTTCTTC	CASTVGQGAHEQFF
-	-	TRBV5-1	TRBJ2-3	TGCGCCAGCAGCCTTATGTCAGATACGCAGTATTTT	CASSLMSDTQYF
-	TRBD2	TRBV11-3	TRBJ2-5	TGTGCCAGCAGCTTCCGACTAGCGGATATGTTGGAGACCCAGTACTTC	CASSFRLADMLETQYF
-	-	TRBV30	TRBJ1-4	TGTGCCTCCATTAACGGGGAGGCTAATGAAAAACTGTTTTTT	CASINGEANEKLFF
few	-	TRBV4-3	TRBJ1-6	TGCGCCAGCAGCCAAGAGAGGGATTCACCCCTCCACTTT	CASSQERDSPLHF
-	-	TRBV11-3	TRBJ1-4	TGTGCCAGCAGCTTAGATAGTGCCCCAAATGAAAAACTGTTTTTT	CASSLDSAPNEKLFF
-	TRBD2	TRBV4-3	TRBJ2-1	TGCGCCAGCAGCCAATTGACGGGAGGGTCCTACAATGAGCAGTTCTTC	CASSQLTGGSYNEQFF
-	TRBD2	TRBV19	TRBJ2-5	TGTGCCAGTAGTGTCTCTAGCGGGAGGAAGACCCAGTACTTC	CASSVSSGRKTQYF
-	TRBD1	TRBV5-8	TRBJ1-5	TGTGCCAGCAGCCCAGACACAGGGGCACAGCATCAGCCCCAGCATTTT	CASSPDTGAQHQPQHF
-	-	TRBV28	TRBJ1-4	TGTGCCAGCAGTTTTAGTGGACTAAATGAAAAACTGTTTTTT	CASSFSGLNEKLFF
few	-	TRBV12-3/TRBV12-4	TRBJ1-2	TGTGCCAGCAGCCTTCAGGGAGGCTATGGCTACACCTTC	CASSLQGGYGYTF
-	-	TRBV6-2/TRBV6-3	TRBJ1-2	TGTGCCAGCAGTTACTCTGCGAGCTATGGCTACACCTTC	CASSYSASYGYTF
-	TRBD2	TRBV7-6	TRBJ2-5	TGTGCCAGCAGCTCCGGACTAGAAGAGACCCAGTACTTC	CASSSGLEETQYF
once	-	TRBV27	TRBJ2-1	TGTGCCAGCGGTAGGGGGAGTTCCTACAATGAGCAGTTCTTC	CASGRGSSYNEQFF
-	TRBD1	TRBV27	TRBJ2-1	TGTGCCAGCAGTTCCCAGGGGGCCTGGTCCTACAATGAGCAGTTCTTC	CASSSQGAWSYNEQFF
-	TRBD2	TRBV5-6	TRBJ2-2	TGTGCCAGCAGCTTGGTTGCGTACAGCGGGAGATATGGCACCGGGGAGCTGTTTTTT	CASSLVAYSGRYGTGELFF
-	-	TRBV11-2	TRBJ2-1	TGTGCCAGCAGCTTAGGTAAACTTACGTACAATGAGCAGTTCTTC	CASSLGKLTYNEQFF
-	TRBD2	TRBV6-5	TRBJ2-1	TGTGCCAGCAGTTACAGGCTAGCGGGAGGAAATGAGCAGTTCTTC	CASSYRLAGGNEQFF
-	-	TRBV5-1	TRBJ1-5	TGCGCCAGCAGCTTGTCCGGGGACAATCAGCCCCAGCATTTT	CASSLSGDNQPQHF
-	-	TRBV7-2	TRBJ1-1	TGTGCCAGCATCCACCCCCCCTACACAGGGAACACTGAAGCTTTCTTT	CASIHPPYTGNTEAFF
-	-	TRBV6-4	TRBJ2-3	TGTGCCACCTCGTACCCCAGGGTCAGGGGCACAGATACGCAGTATTTT	CATSYPRVRGTDTQYF
-	-	TRBV30	TRBJ1-2	TGTGCCTGGACGGACTCCTATGGCTACACCTTC	CAWTDSYGYTF
once	TRBD1	TRBV27	TRBJ1-2	TGTGCCAGCAGTTTCGAGGGGGCGGGATATGGCTACACCTTC	CASSFEGAGYGYTF
-	TRBD1	TRBV29-1	TRBJ1-1	TGCAGCGTCCAGGTAACAGGGGACACTGAAGCTTTCTTT	CSVQVTGDTEAFF
-	-	TRBV19	TRBJ2-1	TGTGCCAGTAGTAACAGCGGAACGAGCAATGAGCAGTTCTTC	CASSNSGTSNEQFF
-	TRBD2	TRBV7-2	TRBJ2-1	TGTGCCAGCAGTCTAGCGGGAGGGAATGAGCAGTTCTTC	CASSLAGGNEQFF
-	TRBD2	TRBV5-6	TRBJ2-1	TGTGCCAGCAGCGGGGAGCGGGAGATGCGGAATGAGCAGTTCTTC	CASSGEREMRNEQFF